This paragraph covers one TCR beta chain sequence. Antigen specificity is unknown. Tumor or blood genomic DNA was sequenced, with inputs of about 616 ng to 6,004 ng. These data originate in a study of T cells in tumors after PD-1 blockade. Study at large: Patients had no prior checkpoint blockade, systemic immunosuppressants, or anti-cancer therapy within 4 weeks.

Only in-frame clones appear in the TCRdb table, and some are missing; sequencing was by immunoSEQ multiplex PCR. This sample has roughly 48,000 clones, with 65% to 85% found just once. Study conclusions and caveats: Some novel exhausted tumor clones appeared in pre-treatment blood, suggesting peripheral recruitment.

This TCR derives from a human donor with basal cell carcinoma. Sequenced material: PBMCs, taken before anti-PD-1 treatment.

The DNA for the CDR3 is TGTGCCAGCACCGAAATCGGACAGCCAGCGGAAAAACTGTTTTTT. Its translation is CASTEIGQPAEKLFF. The chain has TRBV2 and TRBJ1-4; D possibly corresponds to TRBD1 (6 bases). Germline V gene sequence: CDR1 SNHLY, CDR2 FYNNEI. This CDR3 is 15 amino acids long. Trimming took off 7 bases at V and 8 bases at J, with 20 bases between the two ends.